The 14 T cell receptor beta chains below all came from one sample that was sequenced in a study of beta chain features in type 1 diabetes. Every bit of the isolated RNA underwent reverse transcription, so sequencing read expressed TCRB transcripts. The method was immunoSEQ multiplex PCR; TCRdb's version includes in-frame clones alone and lacks a portion of them. The sample records around 500,000 clones, 30% being singletons. Sample: naive CD4+ T cells from blood. These receptors all come from a man younger than 35 in good health.

The chain carries TRBV10-3 and TRBJ2-7; perhaps TRBD1 as D (6 bases). The V gene's germline CDR1 is ENHRY and CDR2 SYGVKD. V was shortened by 5 bases and J by 6 bases, with 11 bases between the two germline ends. CDR3 length: 12 amino acids. The CDR3 here is CAISQQGREQYF. DNA of the CDR3: TGTGCCATCAGTCAACAGGGCCGCGAGCAGTACTTC.

The genes are TRBV10-2 and TRBJ2-2; D remains ambiguous. Per the germline V gene, CDR1 is WSHSY and CDR2 is SAAADI. Trimming cost V 5 bases and J 7 bases, with 8 bases left between them. This CDR3 contains 12 residues. The CDR3 DNA is TGCGCCAGCAGTTCATCCGGCGGGGAGCTGTTTTTT. It specifies CASSSSGGELFF.

The chain links TRBV30 to TRBJ2-7, with D possibly being TRBD1 (7 bases). Trimming took off 0 bases at V and 3 bases at J, with 15 bases between the two ends. The germline V gene encodes CDR1 GTSNPN and CDR2 SVGIG (reference sequence). This CDR3 has 15 residues. The CDR3 nucleotides read TGTGCCTGGAGTGTTGGGCAGGGGGGCGTCTACGAGCAGTACTTC. It yields the protein CAWSVGQGGVYEQYF.

The rearrangement joins TRBV30 to TRBJ1-4; D possibly corresponds to TRBD1 (5 bases). The CDR3 consists of 14 residues. The germline V gene encodes CDR1 GTSNPN and CDR2 SVGIG (reference sequence). V shed 1 base and J shed 6 bases, with 12 bases lying between them. CDR3 nucleotide sequence: TGTGCCTGGAGTGCAGGGCCCTTCTATGAAAAACTGTTTTTT. As protein: CAWSAGPFYEKLFF.

This rearrangement joins TRBV5-1 to TRBJ2-6; 8 bases are shared with TRBD1. V was pared by 7 bases and J by 0 bases, with 9 bases of the junction left unmatched. In germline, CDR1 is SGHRS, CDR2 YFSETQ. The CDR3 runs 17 residues. The CDR3 region is CASWTGQGFSGANVLTF. For the CDR3, the DNA is TGCGCCAGCTGGACTGGACAGGGATTCTCTGGGGCCAACGTCCTGACTTTC.

This rearrangement joins TRBV25-1 to TRBJ2-3, with D possibly being TRBD2 (6 bases). Germline V gene lookup returns CDR1 MGHDK and CDR2 SYGVNS. This CDR3 has 13 residues. Trimming removed 6 bases at V and 4 bases at J, with 11 bases between. The CDR3 bases are TGTGCCAGCAGGGGGAGCGGGTCAGATACGCAGTATTTT. Translating gives CASRGSGSDTQYF.

The rearrangement uses TRBV13 and TRBJ2-1, with D unresolved. CDR1 is PRHDT, CDR2 FYEKMQ, per germline (reference sequence). This CDR3 is 16 amino acids long. The V end was cut by 5 bases, the J end by 6 bases, with 20 bases between. DNA of the CDR3: TGTGCCAGCAGCCCCCTGGGCCCAAGAGTGGGCAATGAGCAGTTCTTC. Translation gives CASSPLGPRVGNEQFF.

The CDR3 sequence is CASSPLLDSYEQYF. CDR3 nucleotide sequence: TGTGCCAGCAGCCCCCTCCTTGACTCCTACGAGCAGTACTTC. This rearrangement joins TRBV9 to TRBJ2-7; D remains unclear. V lost 4 bases and J lost 0, with 11 bases in between. The CDR3 loop spans 14 amino acids. Germline CDR1 is SGDLS and CDR2 is YYNGEE.

The V and J genes are TRBV5-6 and TRBJ2-3; the match to TRBD2 covers 8 bases. This CDR3 has 15 residues. Germline V lookup: CDR1 SGHDT, CDR2 YYEEEE. Losses at the gene ends were 3 bases for V and 4 bases for J; bases not matched to a gene: 7. The CDR3 here is CASSYYGRGPDTQYF. The CDR3 DNA reads TGTGCCAGCAGCTACTACGGGAGGGGCCCAGATACGCAGTATTTT.

The chain carries TRBV14 and TRBJ2-3, with D possibly TRBD1 on 5 matching bases. The CDR3 has 13 amino acids. From germline, CDR1 is SGHDN and CDR2 FVKESK. V lost 3 bases and J 3 bases, leaving 7 bases between the germline ends. DNA of the CDR3: TGTGCCAGCAGCCATGACAGAACAGATACGCAGTATTTT. Residues: CASSHDRTDTQYF. Based on the CDR3 plus reference TRBV14 and TRBJ2-3, the full variable domain is EAGVTQFPSHSVIEKGQTVTLRCDPISGHDNLYWYRRVMGKEIKFLLHFVKESKQDESGMPNNRFLAERTGGTYSTLKVQPAELEDSGVYFCASSHDRTDTQYFGPGTRLTVL.

The chain is built from TRBV5-6 and TRBJ1-1; D is perhaps TRBD1 (5 bases). Germline V lookup: CDR1 SGHDT, CDR2 YYEEEE. The V gene lost 4 bases and the J gene lost 7 bases, with 14 bases spanning the gap. The CDR3 runs 13 residues. The DNA of the CDR3 is TGTGCCAGCAGCATGCCGGGACGGATTGAAGCTTTCTTT. Its protein product is CASSMPGRIEAFF. The variable domain in full, completed from reference TRBV5-6 and TRBJ1-1, reads DAGVTQSPTHLIKTRGQQVTLRCSPKSGHDTVSWYQQALGQGPQFIFQYYEEEERQRGNFPDRFSGHQFPNYSSELNVNALLLGDSALYLCASSMPGRIEAFFGQGTRLTVV.

V usage is TRBV30 and J usage is TRBJ1-4, with 7 bases aligning to TRBD1. Germline CDR1 is GTSNPN and CDR2 is SVGIG (reference sequence). V lost 2 bases and J lost 5; bases outside the gene matches: 2. The CDR3 covers 13 residues. The CDR3 region is CAWSRDSNEKLFF. The CDR3, as DNA: TGTGCCTGGAGTAGGGACAGCAATGAAAAACTGTTTTTT. The variable domain in full, completed from reference TRBV30 and TRBJ1-4, reads SQTIHQWPATLVQPVGSPLSLECTVEGTSNPNLYWYRQAAGRGLQLLFYSVGIGQISSEVPQNLSASRPQDRQFILSSKKLLLSDSGFYLCAWSRDSNEKLFFGSGTQLSVL.

This clone was observed a few times. This chain links TRBV30 with TRBJ2-2, with 9 bases matching TRBD1. Trimming removed 1 base from V and 6 bases from J; junction bases left unmatched: 9. The germline gives CDR1 GTSNPN, CDR2 SVGIG (reference sequence). The CDR3 is 16 residues long. Here the CDR3 reads CAWSAPGQGLPGELFF. DNA for the CDR3: TGTGCCTGGAGTGCCCCGGGACAGGGATTGCCCGGGGAGCTGTTTTTT.

This clone occurred a few times. The chain employs TRBV19 and TRBJ2-2, with TRBD1 matching 7 bases. With 5 bases clipped from V and 3 bases from J, the junction kept 3 bases outside the gene matches. The CDR3 spans 14 residues. Germline CDR1 is LNHDA and CDR2 is SQIVND (reference sequence). The CDR3 region is CASSWDRDTGELFF. CDR3 DNA sequence: TGTGCCAGTAGTTGGGACAGAGACACCGGGGAGCTGTTTTTT.